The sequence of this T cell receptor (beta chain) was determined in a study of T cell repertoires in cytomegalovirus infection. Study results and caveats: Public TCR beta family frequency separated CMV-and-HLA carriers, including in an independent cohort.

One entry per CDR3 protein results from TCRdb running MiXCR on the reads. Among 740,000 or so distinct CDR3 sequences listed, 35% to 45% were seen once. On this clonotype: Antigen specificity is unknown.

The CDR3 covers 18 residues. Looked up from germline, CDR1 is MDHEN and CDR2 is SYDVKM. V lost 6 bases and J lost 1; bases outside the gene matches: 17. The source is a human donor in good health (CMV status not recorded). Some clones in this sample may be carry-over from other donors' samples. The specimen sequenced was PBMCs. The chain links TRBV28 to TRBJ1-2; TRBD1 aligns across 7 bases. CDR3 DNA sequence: TGTGCCAGCAGACTCAACAACCCGGGACAGACGCTTAACTATGGCTACACCTTC. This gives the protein CASRLNNPGQTLNYGYTF.